One sample yielded the 16 T cell receptor beta chains listed below, sequenced in a study of patients and donors after allogeneic stem cell transplantation. In TCRdb, the RT-PCR reads were re-called with MiXCR into one record per CDR3 protein. The sample shows over 30,000 distinct CDR3 sequences, about 37% of them seen only once. The sequenced sample was blood, either unsorted or a sorted T cell fraction (not recorded which). The source is a human donor who was either an allogeneic HSCT recipient or a stem cell or donor lymphocyte infusion donor (not recorded which). It is not recorded whose cells these are; they may come from a transplant donor.

This clonotype was recorded many times. The chain couples TRBV7-3 to TRBJ1-2; 10 positions match TRBD1. CDR1 and CDR2 (germline): SGHTA, FQGTGA. V shed 2 bases, J shed 6 bases, and the junction held 12 bases outside the gene matches. CDR3 length: 17 residues. CDR3 region: CASSLAPHPGTGDGYTF. CDR3 DNA sequence: TGTGCCAGCAGCTTAGCTCCCCACCCCGGGACAGGGGATGGCTACACCTTC.

This sequence joins TRBV4-3 and TRBJ1-2, with D uncertain. Germline V gives CDR1 LGHNA, CDR2 YSLEER. The CDR3 extends over 15 amino acids. V gave up 0 bases and J gave up 4 bases, with 12 bases separating them. CDR3 sequence reads: CASSQDPIGTYGYTF. In DNA, the CDR3 is TGCGCCAGCAGCCAAGATCCCATCGGAACCTATGGCTACACCTTC.

Written as DNA, the CDR3 is TGTGCCAGCAGCCCAGGGACAGGGTGGAGTTCGGGGGCCAACGTCCTGACTTTC. Amino acids: CASSPGTGWSSGANVLTF. The chain has TRBV7-2 and TRBJ2-6, with TRBD1 identical over 9 bases. The germline V gene has CDR1 SGHTA and CDR2 FQGNSA. CDR3 length: 18 residues. J lost 4 bases, V lost 5 bases, and 12 bases had no gene match.

This chain links TRBV6-2 or TRBV6-3 with TRBJ1-5; D is ambiguous. Trimming removed 7 bases at V and 2 bases at J, with 9 bases between. The CDR3 has 13 residues. The germline V gene encodes CDR1 MNHEY and CDR2 SVGEGT. CDR3 DNA: TGTGCCAGCACCTCAGCACGCAATCAGCCCCAGCATTTT. Translation: CASTSARNQPQHF.

The chain uses TRBV3-1 and TRBJ1-5; the D gene is possibly TRBD1 (6 bases). Germline CDR1 LGHDT, CDR2 YNNKEL (reference sequence). The CDR3 covers 13 residues. The V end was cut by 4 bases, the J end by 4 bases, with 8 bases between. The CDR3 spells CASSPGENQPQHF. CDR3 in DNA: TGTGCCAGCAGCCCAGGGGAGAATCAGCCCCAGCATTTT.

The chain links TRBV27 to TRBJ2-7; a weak D match, TRBD1 (6 bases). Germline V gene sequence: CDR1 MNHEY, CDR2 SMNVEV (reference sequence). This CDR3 region has 15 residues. With 7 bases removed from V and 6 bases from J, the gap between germline ends came to 22 bases. The CDR3 region is CASTIGAGVESEQYF. The CDR3 region has the DNA TGTGCCAGCACCATCGGAGCAGGGGTGGAAAGCGAGCAGTACTTC.

This clonotype came up a few times. CDR3 nucleotides: TGTGCCAGCAGTTTAACAGGGGAGATGAACACTGAAGCTTTCTTT. Its protein is CASSLTGEMNTEAFF. V usage is TRBV12-3 or TRBV12-4 and J usage is TRBJ1-1, with 7 bases lining up with TRBD1. Trimming took 2 bases from V and 0 from J; bases not matched to a gene: 3. The CDR3 has 15 amino acids.

The chain has TRBV11-2 and TRBJ2-3, with D possibly TRBD2 on 6 matching bases. The V and J ends lost 5 bases and 4 bases respectively, with 13 bases between them. The length of the CDR3 is 14 residues. Per germline, CDR1 SGHAT and CDR2 FQNNGV. In DNA form, the CDR3 reads TGTGCCAGCAGCCCGGGAGTACTGGCAGATACGCAGTATTTT. Its translation: CASSPGVLADTQYF.

This clonotype has a handful of counts. V usage is TRBV25-1 and J usage is TRBJ1-2; D not resolved. The germline gives CDR1 MGHDK, CDR2 SYGVNS. With 5 bases removed from V and 2 bases from J, the gap between germline ends came to 15 bases. The CDR3 loop spans 15 amino acids. This CDR3 is CASSPHDGENYGYTF. The CDR3 region has the DNA TGTGCCAGCAGTCCACACGACGGGGAAAACTATGGCTACACCTTC.

This clonotype turned up a few times. The V gene is TRBV5-1, the J gene TRBJ2-5, with D perhaps assigned TRBD1 or TRBD2 (6 bases each). The CDR3 is 14 amino acids. Trimming took off 2 bases at V and 0 bases at J, with 8 bases between the two ends. Germline CDR1 and CDR2: SGHRS and YFSETQ. As DNA, the CDR3 is TGCGCCAGCAGCTTAGGGGGGCACCAAGAGACCCAGTACTTC. It encodes CASSLGGHQETQYF. Full variable domain (missing parts from reference TRBV5-1 and TRBJ2-5): KAGVTQTPRYLIKTRGQQVTLSCSPISGHRSVSWYQQTPGQGLQFLFEYFSETQRNKGNFPGRFSGRQFSNSRSEMNVSTLELGDSALYLCASSLGGHQETQYFGPGTRLLVL.

This chain joins TRBV29-1 and TRBJ1-2, with D perhaps TRBD1 (6 bases). Trimming cost V 4 bases and J 8 bases, with 17 bases left between them. The CDR3 has 13 amino acids. CDR1 is SQVTM and CDR2 is ANQGSEA in the germline V gene. CDR3 loop: CSVGGGLKFGYTF. The CDR3, as DNA: TGCAGCGTTGGTGGGGGGCTCAAGTTCGGCTACACCTTC. The variable domain in full, with the rest retrieved from reference TRBV29-1 and TRBJ1-2, is SAVISQKPSRDICQRGTSLTIQCQVDSQVTMMFWYRQQPGQSLTLIATANQGSEATYESGFVIDKFPISRPNLTFSTLTVSNMSPEDSSIYLCSVGGGLKFGYTFGSGTRLTVV.

The rearrangement joins TRBV27 to TRBJ2-2; perhaps D is TRBD1 or TRBD2 (6 bases each). The CDR3 runs to 15 residues. The germline V and J ends were trimmed by 6 bases and 4 bases, with 15 bases remaining between them. In germline, CDR1 is MNHEY, CDR2 SMNVEV (reference sequence). Written as DNA, the CDR3 is TGTGCCAGCAGACCTACAGGGAGGACCACCGGGGAGCTGTTTTTT. Its translation is CASRPTGRTTGELFF.

The sample holds a few counts of this clonotype. The chain has TRBV20-1 and TRBJ1-1; D is ambiguous. CDR1 is DFQATT and CDR2 is SNEGSKA in the germline V gene (reference sequence). Trimming shortened V by 2 bases and J by 0 bases, and 10 bases separated the two germline ends. The length of the CDR3 is 14 residues. Here the CDR3 DNA reads TGCAGTGCTAGATCTCCGGTGATGAACACTGAAGCTTTCTTT. Its translation: CSARSPVMNTEAFF.

The chain uses TRBV6-1 and TRBJ1-2; the D gene is possibly TRBD1 (6 bases). Trimming pared 2 bases from V and 4 bases from J, leaving 11 bases between. Per the germline V gene, CDR1 is MNHNS and CDR2 is SASEGT. The CDR3 has 14 residues. The CDR3 loop reads CASSESGAGYGYTF. CDR3 sequence (DNA): TGTGCCAGCAGTGAATCGGGGGCAGGCTATGGCTACACCTTC.

The chain couples TRBV5-1 to TRBJ1-2; the D gene is possibly TRBD1 (6 bases). The CDR3 consists of 14 residues. V was cut by 0 bases and J by 4 bases, with 10 bases left in between. CDR1 and CDR2 (germline): SGHRS, YFSETQ. The CDR3 coding sequence is TGCGCCAGCAGCTTGGAGGGCAGGGGCTATGGCTACACCTTC. Translated: CASSLEGRGYGYTF.

The V gene is TRBV7-9, the J gene TRBJ2-1; tentatively, D is TRBD2 (5 bases). Germline V gives CDR1 SEHNR, CDR2 FQNEAQ (reference sequence). This CDR3 is built from 12 residues. Trimming took off 5 bases at V and 8 bases at J, with 10 bases between the two ends. The CDR3 bases are TGTGCCAGCAGCATTCGGACTTATGAGCAGTTCTTC. This codes for CASSIRTYEQFF.